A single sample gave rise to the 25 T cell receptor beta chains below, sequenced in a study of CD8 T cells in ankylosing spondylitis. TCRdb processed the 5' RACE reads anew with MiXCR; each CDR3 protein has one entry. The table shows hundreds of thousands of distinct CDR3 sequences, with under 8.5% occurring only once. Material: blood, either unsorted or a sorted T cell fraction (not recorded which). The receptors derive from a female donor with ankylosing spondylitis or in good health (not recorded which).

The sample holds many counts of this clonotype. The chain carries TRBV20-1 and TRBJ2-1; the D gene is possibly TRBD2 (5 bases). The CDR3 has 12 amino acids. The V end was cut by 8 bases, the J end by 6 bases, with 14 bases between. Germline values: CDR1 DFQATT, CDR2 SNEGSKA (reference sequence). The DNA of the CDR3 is TGCAGTCCCGGGCGGGTAACCAATGAGCAGTTCTTC. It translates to CSPGRVTNEQFF.

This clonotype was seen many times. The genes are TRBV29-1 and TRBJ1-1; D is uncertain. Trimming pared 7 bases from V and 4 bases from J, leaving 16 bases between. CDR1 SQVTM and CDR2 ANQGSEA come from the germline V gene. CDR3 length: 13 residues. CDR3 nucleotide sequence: TGCAGCGCTGTGGGTGGCCGGGGCACTGAAGCTTTCTTT. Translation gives CSAVGGRGTEAFF. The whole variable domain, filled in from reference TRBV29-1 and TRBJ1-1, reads SAVISQKPSRDICQRGTSLTIQCQVDSQVTMMFWYRQQPGQSLTLIATANQGSEATYESGFVIDKFPISRPNLTFSTLTVSNMSPEDSSIYLCSAVGGRGTEAFFGQGTRLTVV.

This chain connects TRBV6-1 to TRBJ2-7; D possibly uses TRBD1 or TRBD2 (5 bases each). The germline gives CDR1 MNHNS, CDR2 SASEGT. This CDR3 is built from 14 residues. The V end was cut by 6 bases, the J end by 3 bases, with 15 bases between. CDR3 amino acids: CASSPGALVYEQYF. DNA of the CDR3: TGTGCCAGCAGCCCCGGGGCCTTAGTCTACGAGCAGTACTTC.

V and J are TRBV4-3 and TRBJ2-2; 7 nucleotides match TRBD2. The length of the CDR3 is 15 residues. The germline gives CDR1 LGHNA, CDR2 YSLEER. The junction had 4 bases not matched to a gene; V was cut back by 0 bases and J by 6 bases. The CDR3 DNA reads TGCGCCAGCAGCCAAGATCTGGGAGGGGCCGGGGAGCTGTTTTTT. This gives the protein CASSQDLGGAGELFF.

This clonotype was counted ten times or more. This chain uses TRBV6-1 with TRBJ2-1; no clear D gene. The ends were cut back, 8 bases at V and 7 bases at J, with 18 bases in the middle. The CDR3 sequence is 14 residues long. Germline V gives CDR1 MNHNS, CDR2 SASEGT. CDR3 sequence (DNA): TGTGCCAGCTTGCAGCCCGGGTCTAGGAATGAGCAGTTCTTC. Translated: CASLQPGSRNEQFF.

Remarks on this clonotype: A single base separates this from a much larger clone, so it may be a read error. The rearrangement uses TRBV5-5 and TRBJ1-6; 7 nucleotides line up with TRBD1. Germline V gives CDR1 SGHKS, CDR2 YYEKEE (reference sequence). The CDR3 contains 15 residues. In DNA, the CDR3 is TGTACCACCAAGCTTGGGGACAGCTATAATTCACCCCTCCACTTT. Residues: CTTKLGDSYNSPLHF.

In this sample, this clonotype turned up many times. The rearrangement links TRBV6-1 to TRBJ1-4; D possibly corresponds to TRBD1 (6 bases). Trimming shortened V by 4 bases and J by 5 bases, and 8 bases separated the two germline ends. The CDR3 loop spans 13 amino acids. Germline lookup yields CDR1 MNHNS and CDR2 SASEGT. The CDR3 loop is CASSVTGNEKLFF. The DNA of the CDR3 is TGTGCCAGCAGTGTGACAGGCAATGAAAAACTGTTTTTT.

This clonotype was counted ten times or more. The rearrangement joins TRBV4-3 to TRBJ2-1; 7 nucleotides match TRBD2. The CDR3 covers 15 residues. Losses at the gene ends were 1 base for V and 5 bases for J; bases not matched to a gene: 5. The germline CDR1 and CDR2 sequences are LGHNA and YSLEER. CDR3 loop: CASSQGTSDNNEQFF. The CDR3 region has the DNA TGCGCCAGCAGCCAAGGAACTAGCGACAACAATGAGCAGTTCTTC.

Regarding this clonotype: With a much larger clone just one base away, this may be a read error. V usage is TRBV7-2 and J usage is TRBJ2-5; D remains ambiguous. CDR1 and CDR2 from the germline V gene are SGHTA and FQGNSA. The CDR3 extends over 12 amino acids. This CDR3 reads CVSSVLGETQYF. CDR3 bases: TGTGTCAGCAGCGTGTTGGGAGAGACCCAGTACTTC.

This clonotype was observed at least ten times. CDR3: CSARVAGLLLDTQYF. In DNA form, the CDR3 reads TGCAGTGCTAGAGTAGCGGGACTTCTTTTAGATACGCAGTATTTT. The chain joins TRBV20-1 to TRBJ2-3; 8 bases line up with TRBD2. This CDR3 is 15 amino acids long. Unmatched junction bases numbered 8, after V lost 1 base and J lost 5 bases. CDR1 DFQATT and CDR2 SNEGSKA come from the germline V gene (reference sequence).

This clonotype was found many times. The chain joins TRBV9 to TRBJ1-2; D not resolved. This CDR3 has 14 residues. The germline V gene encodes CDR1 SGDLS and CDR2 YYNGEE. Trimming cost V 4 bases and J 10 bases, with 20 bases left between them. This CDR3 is CASSPDSGVLAYTF. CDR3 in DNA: TGTGCCAGCAGCCCCGACTCGGGTGTACTAGCCTACACCTTC.

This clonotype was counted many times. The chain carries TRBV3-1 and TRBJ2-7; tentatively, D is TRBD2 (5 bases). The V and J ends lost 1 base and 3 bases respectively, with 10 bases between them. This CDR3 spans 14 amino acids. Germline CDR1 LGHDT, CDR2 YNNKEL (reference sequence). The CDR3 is CASSQVAGDYEQYF. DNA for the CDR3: TGTGCCAGCAGCCAAGTGGCGGGTGACTACGAGCAGTACTTC.

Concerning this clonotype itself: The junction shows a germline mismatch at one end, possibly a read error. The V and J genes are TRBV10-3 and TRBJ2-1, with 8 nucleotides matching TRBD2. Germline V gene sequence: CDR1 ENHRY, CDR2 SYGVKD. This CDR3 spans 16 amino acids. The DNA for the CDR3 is TGTGCCATCAGTGAGTCGTTGGGATCCGGGAGGGATGAGCAGTTCTTT. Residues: CAISESLGSGRDEQFF.

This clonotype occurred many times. The CDR3 sequence: CASSLAAGGYEQYF. CDR3 sequence (DNA): TGTGCCAGCAGCTTAGCGGCCGGTGGCTACGAGCAGTACTTC. The chain recombines TRBV7-6 with TRBJ2-7; D is unresolved. CDR3 length equals 14 residues. V lost 0 bases to trimming and J lost 3 bases, with 9 bases between them. Looked up from germline, CDR1 is SGHVS and CDR2 is FNYEAQ.

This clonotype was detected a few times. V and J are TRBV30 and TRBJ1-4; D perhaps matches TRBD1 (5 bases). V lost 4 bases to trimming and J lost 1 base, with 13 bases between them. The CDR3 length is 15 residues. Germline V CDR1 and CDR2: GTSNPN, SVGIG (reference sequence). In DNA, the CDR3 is TGTGCCTGGACGGACATTTATGGAACTAATGAAAAACTGTTTTTT. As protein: CAWTDIYGTNEKLFF.

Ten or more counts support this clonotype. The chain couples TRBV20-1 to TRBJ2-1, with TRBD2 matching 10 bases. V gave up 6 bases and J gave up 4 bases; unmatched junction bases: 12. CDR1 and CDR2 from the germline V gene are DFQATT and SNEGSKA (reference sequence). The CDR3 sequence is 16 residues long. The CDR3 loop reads CSADSGTSGTYNEQFF. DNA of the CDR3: TGCAGTGCCGACTCAGGAACTAGCGGGACATACAATGAGCAGTTCTTC.

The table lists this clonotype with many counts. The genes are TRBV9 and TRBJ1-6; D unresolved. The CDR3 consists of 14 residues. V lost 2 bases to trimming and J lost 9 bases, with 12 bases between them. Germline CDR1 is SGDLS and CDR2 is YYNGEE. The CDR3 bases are TGTGCCAGCAGCGTGGGCCAAAGCCCTTCACCCCTCCACTTT. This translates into CASSVGQSPSPLHF.

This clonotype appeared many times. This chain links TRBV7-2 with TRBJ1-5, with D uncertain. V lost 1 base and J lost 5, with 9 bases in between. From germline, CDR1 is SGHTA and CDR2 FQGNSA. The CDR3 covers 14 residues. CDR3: CASSLVALYQPQHF. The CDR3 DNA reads TGTGCCAGCAGCTTAGTCGCCCTCTATCAGCCCCAGCATTTT.

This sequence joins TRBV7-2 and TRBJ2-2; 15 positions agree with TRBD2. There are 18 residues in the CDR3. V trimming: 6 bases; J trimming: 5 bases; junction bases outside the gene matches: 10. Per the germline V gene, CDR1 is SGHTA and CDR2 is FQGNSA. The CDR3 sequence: CASRRTSGREAGTGELFF. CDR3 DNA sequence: TGTGCCAGCAGAAGGACTAGCGGGAGGGAGGCGGGAACCGGGGAGCTGTTTTTT.

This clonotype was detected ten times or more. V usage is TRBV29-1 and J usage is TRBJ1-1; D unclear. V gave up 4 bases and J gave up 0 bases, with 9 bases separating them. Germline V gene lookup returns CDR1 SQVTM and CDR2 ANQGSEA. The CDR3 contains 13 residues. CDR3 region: CSVVWRLNTEAFF. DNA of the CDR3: TGCAGCGTTGTGTGGCGGTTGAACACTGAAGCTTTCTTT.

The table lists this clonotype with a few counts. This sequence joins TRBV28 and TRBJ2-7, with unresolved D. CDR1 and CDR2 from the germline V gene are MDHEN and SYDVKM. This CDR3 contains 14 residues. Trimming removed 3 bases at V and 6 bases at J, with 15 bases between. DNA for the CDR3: TGTGCCAGCAGTTTCAGGCCAAGGGTAGGCGAGCAGTACTTC. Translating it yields CASSFRPRVGEQYF.

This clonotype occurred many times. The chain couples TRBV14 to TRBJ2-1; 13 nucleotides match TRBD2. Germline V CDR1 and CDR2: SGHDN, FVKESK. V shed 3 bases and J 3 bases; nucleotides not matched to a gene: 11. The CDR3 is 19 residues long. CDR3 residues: CASSHRTSGSYGRYNEQFF. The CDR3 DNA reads TGTGCCAGCAGCCACCGGACTAGCGGGAGTTACGGGCGCTACAATGAGCAGTTCTTC.

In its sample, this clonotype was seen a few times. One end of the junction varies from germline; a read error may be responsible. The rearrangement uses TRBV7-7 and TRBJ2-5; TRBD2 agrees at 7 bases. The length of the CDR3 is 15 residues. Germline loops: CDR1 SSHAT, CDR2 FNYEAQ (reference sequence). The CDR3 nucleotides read TGTGCTAGCAGCCCCCCAGGGAGGGCCGGAGAGACCCAGTACTTC. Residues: CASSPPGRAGETQYF.

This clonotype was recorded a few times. The CDR3 reads CASCLGLAAYNEQFF. For the CDR3, the DNA is TGTGCCAGCTGCCTCGGACTAGCGGCCTACAATGAGCAGTTCTTC. V usage is TRBV6-1 and J usage is TRBJ2-1; 10 positions agree with TRBD2. This CDR3 is built from 15 residues. With 8 bases clipped from V and 2 bases from J, the junction kept 6 bases outside the gene matches. Per the germline V gene, CDR1 is MNHNS and CDR2 is SASEGT.

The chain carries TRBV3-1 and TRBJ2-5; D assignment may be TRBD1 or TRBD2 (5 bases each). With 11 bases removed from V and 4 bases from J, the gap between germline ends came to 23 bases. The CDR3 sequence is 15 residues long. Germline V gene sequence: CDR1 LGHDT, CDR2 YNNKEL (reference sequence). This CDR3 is CACCPFRGGGETQYF. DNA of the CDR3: TGTGCCTGCTGCCCATTCCGCGGTGGGGGAGAGACCCAGTACTTC.